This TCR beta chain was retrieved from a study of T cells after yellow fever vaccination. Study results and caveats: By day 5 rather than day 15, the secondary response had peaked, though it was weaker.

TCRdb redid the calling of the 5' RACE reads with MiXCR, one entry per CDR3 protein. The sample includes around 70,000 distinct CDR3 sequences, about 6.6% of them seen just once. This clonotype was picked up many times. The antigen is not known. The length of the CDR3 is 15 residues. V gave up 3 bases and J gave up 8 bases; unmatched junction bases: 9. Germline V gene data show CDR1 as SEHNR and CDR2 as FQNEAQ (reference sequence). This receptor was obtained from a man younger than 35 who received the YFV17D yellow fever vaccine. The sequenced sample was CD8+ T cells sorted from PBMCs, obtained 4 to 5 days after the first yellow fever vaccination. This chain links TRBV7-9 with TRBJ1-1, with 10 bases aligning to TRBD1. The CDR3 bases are TGTGCCAGCAGCTTCTACGGGACAGGGGACAAAGAAGCTTTCTTT. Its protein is CASSFYGTGDKEAFF.